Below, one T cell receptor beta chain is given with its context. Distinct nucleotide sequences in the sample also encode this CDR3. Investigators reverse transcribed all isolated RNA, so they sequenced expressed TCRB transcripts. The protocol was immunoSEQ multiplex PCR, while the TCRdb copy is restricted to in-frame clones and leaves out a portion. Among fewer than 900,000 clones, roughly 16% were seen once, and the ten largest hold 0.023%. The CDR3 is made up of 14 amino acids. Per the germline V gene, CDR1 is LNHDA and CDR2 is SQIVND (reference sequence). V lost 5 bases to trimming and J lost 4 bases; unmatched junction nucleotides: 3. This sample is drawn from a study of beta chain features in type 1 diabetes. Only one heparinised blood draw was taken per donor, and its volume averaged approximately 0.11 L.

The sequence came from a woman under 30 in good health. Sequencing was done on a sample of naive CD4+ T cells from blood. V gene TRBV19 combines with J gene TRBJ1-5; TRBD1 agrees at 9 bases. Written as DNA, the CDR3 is TGTGCCAGTAGTTTGACAGGGGGGAATCAGCCCCAGCATTTT. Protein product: CASSLTGGNQPQHF.